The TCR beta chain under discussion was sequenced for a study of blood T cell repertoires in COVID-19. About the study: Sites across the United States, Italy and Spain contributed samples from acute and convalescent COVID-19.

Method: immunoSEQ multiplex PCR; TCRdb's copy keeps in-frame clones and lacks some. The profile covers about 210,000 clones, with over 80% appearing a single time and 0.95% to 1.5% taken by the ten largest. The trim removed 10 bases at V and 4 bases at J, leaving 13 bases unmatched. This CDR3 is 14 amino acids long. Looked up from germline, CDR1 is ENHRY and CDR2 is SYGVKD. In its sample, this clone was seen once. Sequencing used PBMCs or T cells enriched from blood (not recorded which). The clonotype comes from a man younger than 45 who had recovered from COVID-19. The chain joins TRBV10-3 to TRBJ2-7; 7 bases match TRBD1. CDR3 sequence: CATNQGEGSYEQYF. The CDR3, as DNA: TGTGCCACGAACCAGGGGGAAGGATCATACGAGCAGTACTTC.